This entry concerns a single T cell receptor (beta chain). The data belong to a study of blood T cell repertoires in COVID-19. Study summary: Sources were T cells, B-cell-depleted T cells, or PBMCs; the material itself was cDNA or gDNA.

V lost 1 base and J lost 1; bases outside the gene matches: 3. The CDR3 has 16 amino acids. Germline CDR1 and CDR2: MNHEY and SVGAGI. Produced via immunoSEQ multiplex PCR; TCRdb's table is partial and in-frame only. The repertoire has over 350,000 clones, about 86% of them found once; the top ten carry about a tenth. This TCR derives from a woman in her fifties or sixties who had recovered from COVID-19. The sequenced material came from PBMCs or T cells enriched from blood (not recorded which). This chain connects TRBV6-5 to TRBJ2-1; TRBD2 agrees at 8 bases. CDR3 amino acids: CASSYFGTRSYNEQFF. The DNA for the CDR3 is TGTGCCAGCAGTTACTTTGGGACTAGGTCCTACAATGAGCAGTTCTTC.